The 23 T cell receptor beta chains below were found in one sample sequenced in a study of low-dose radiotherapy and immunotherapy resistance in tumors (dated by TCRdb to 2022 to 2024). The time point tag for this specimen amounts to: after trial treatment. According to the study, the label for this sample's treatment or condition signals: LDRT plus nivolumab, ipilimumab, low-dose cyclophosphamide and aspirin (RACIN trial). Instrument used: Illumina HiSeq 2500. TCRs were amplified with Phusion for 15 to 25 PCR cycles using a constant-region primer together with the adapter attached to the V primers. TCRdb reanalyzed the raw reads on its own, using fastp at Q25 for trimming and MiXCR for clone calling, and kept in-frame beta chains. Each record represents a unique CDR3 protein, reported with the most common genes and DNA among its rows. The sample profile shows approximately 52,000 distinct CDR3 sequences; roughly 33% of them were found once. The leading ten clones occupy over 7% of the sample.

This specimen was PBMCs, taken after low-dose radiotherapy plus immunotherapy. Every receptor here comes from a male donor with rectosigmoid adenocarcinoma.

This sequence joins TRBV28 and TRBJ2-5, with a possible D match to TRBD1 (5 bases). Germline V CDR1 and CDR2: MDHEN, SYDVKM. The V end lost 8 bases, the J end lost 0 bases, and 16 bases lay between the germline ends. The CDR3 is 15 amino acids. CDR3 protein: CASRWFRTNQETQYF. As DNA, the CDR3 is TGTGCCAGCCGCTGGTTTCGGACAAACCAAGAGACCCAGTACTTC.

On this clonotype: A far larger clone is one nucleotide away, so this likely arose from a read error. The rearrangement uses TRBV28 and TRBJ2-1; 7 bases match TRBD2. The V segment lost 6 bases and the J segment 10 bases; nucleotides outside the gene matches: 21. CDR3 length: 17 residues. Germline-derived CDR1 and CDR2 are MDHEN and SYDVKM. The CDR3 sequence is CASSPLGGGPLAYEQFF. The CDR3 DNA sequence: TGTGCCAGCAGCCCCCTGGGCGGGGGTCCGCTCGCCTACGAGCAGTTCTTC.

This clonotype came up many times. CDR3 residues: CASSLGSSSINEQFF. In nucleotides, the CDR3 is TGTGCCAGCAGCTTAGGGAGTAGTTCAATCAATGAGCAGTTCTTC. This chain uses TRBV7-8 with TRBJ2-1; D uncertain. Per germline, CDR1 SGHVS and CDR2 FQNEAQ. The CDR3 spans 15 residues. V dropped 1 base and J dropped 6 bases, with 13 bases sitting between them.

This clonotype has ten or more counts. This chain connects TRBV5-1 to TRBJ1-4; D might be TRBD1 (6 bases). V was clipped by 0 bases and J by 8 bases, with 17 bases between them. This CDR3 has 16 amino acids. Germline V CDR1 and CDR2: SGHRS, YFSETQ. The CDR3 DNA is TGCGCCAGCAGCTTGGCCAGACGGGGGGCGGAAGAAAAACTGTTTTTT. As protein: CASSLARRGAEEKLFF.

This clonotype was picked up many times. This chain uses TRBV12-3 or TRBV12-4 with TRBJ2-7, with D uncertain. The V gene lost 5 bases and the J gene lost 5 bases, with 13 bases spanning the gap. The CDR3 runs 13 residues. This CDR3 reads CASSIVTVHEQYF. CDR3 nucleotide sequence: TGTGCCAGCAGTATCGTCACAGTACACGAGCAGTACTTC.

The genes are TRBV10-3 and TRBJ2-7, with D perhaps assigned TRBD1 or TRBD2 (5 bases each). This CDR3 comprises 13 residues. CDR1 and CDR2 (germline): ENHRY, SYGVKD. Trimming took 8 bases from V and 0 from J, leaving 11 bases between them. CDR3 coding DNA: TGTGCCATCGGGGAGACAGTCTCCTACGAGCAGTACTTC. It codes for CAIGETVSYEQYF.

This clonotype was observed at least ten times. The chain recombines TRBV10-3 with TRBJ2-3; D is undetermined. This CDR3 comprises 12 residues. The V gene's germline CDR1 is ENHRY and CDR2 SYGVKD. The germline V and J ends were trimmed by 3 bases and 6 bases, with 7 bases remaining between them. The CDR3 region is CAISDGTDTQYF. DNA of the CDR3: TGTGCCATCAGTGATGGAACGGATACGCAGTATTTT.

The chain has TRBV10-3 and TRBJ1-4, with D tentatively TRBD1 (6 bases). Per the germline V gene, CDR1 is ENHRY and CDR2 is SYGVKD. V was pared by 0 bases and J by 2 bases, with 13 bases between. CDR3 size: 17 residues. DNA of the CDR3: TGTGCCATCAGTGAGTCGTTGGGGGCTGGCACTAATGAAAAACTGTTTTTT. This encodes CAISESLGAGTNEKLFF.

To note about this clonotype: A much larger clone sits a single nucleotide away, making a read error possible. This chain joins TRBV7-2 and TRBJ2-4; the D is unclear. Germline V lookup: CDR1 SGHTA, CDR2 FQGNSA. This CDR3 is 13 amino acids long. The DNA for the CDR3 is TGTGTCAGCAGCCCGGAAGCCAAAAACATTCAGTACTTC. Translation: CVSSPEAKNIQYF.

The rearrangement uses TRBV7-2 and TRBJ2-1, with 8 bases aligning to TRBD2. The CDR3 totals 17 residues. The V and J ends lost 1 base and 7 bases, in that order; junction bases with no gene match: 12. Germline V gives CDR1 SGHTA, CDR2 FQGNSA. The CDR3 loop reads CASSLEATGGLGNEQFF. As DNA, the CDR3 is TGTGCCAGCAGCTTAGAGGCCACGGGGGGGCTGGGTAATGAGCAGTTCTTC.

The chain is built from TRBV12-3 or TRBV12-4 and TRBJ1-5; D ambiguous. V was pared by 5 bases and J by 7 bases, with 18 bases between. The CDR3 covers 15 residues. As DNA, the CDR3 is TGTGCCAGCAGTCTAACCTCGGGCCTTTCCCAGCCCCAGCATTTT. Amino acid sequence: CASSLTSGLSQPQHF.

Only a few counts were recorded for this clonotype. In DNA form, the CDR3 reads TGTGCCACCAGCAGAGATCCTAACTCTGGAAACACCATATATTTT. It translates to CATSRDPNSGNTIYF. This chain joins TRBV15 and TRBJ1-3; D is ambiguous. The V end lost 0 bases, the J end lost 0 bases, and 6 bases lay between the germline ends. CDR3 length: 15 amino acids. Germline assignment: CDR1 LNHNV and CDR2 YYDKDF (reference sequence).

The chain combines TRBV28 with TRBJ1-4; no reliable D call. V lost 2 bases and J 6 bases, leaving 7 bases between the germline ends. Germline V gives CDR1 MDHEN, CDR2 SYDVKM. The CDR3 totals 13 residues. CDR3 amino acids: CASSLSRDEKLFF. Here the CDR3 DNA reads TGTGCCAGCAGTTTAAGTAGAGATGAAAAACTGTTTTTT.

This clonotype was recorded at least ten times. The gene calls are TRBV13 and TRBJ1-1; D gene ambiguous. The length of the CDR3 is 14 residues. Germline assignment: CDR1 PRHDT and CDR2 FYEKMQ (reference sequence). V lost 1 base and J 10 bases, leaving 16 bases between the germline ends. This CDR3 is CASSLVRPGPRAFF. The CDR3 DNA is TGTGCCAGCAGCTTAGTACGCCCCGGGCCAAGAGCTTTCTTT.

V is TRBV28 and J is TRBJ1-1, with 8 bases matching TRBD1. The length of the CDR3 is 16 residues. The germline CDR1 and CDR2 sequences are MDHEN and SYDVKM. The trim removed 5 bases at V and 5 bases at J, leaving 13 bases unmatched. This CDR3 is CASSRTPGGARTEAFF. The CDR3 bases are TGTGCCAGCAGTCGCACCCCAGGGGGCGCGCGTACTGAAGCTTTCTTT. Using reference TRBV28 and TRBJ1-1 for the parts outside the CDR3, the full variable domain is DVKVTQSSRYLVKRTGEKVFLECVQDMDHENMFWYRQDPGLGLRLIYFSYDVKMKEKGDIPEGYSVSREKKERFSLILESASTNQTSMYLCASSRTPGGARTEAFFGQGTRLTVV.

At least ten counts were recorded for this clonotype. The gene calls are TRBV18 and TRBJ2-1, with 11 bases matching TRBD1. V lost 3 bases, J lost 5 bases, and 3 bases stayed unmatched. The CDR3 covers 15 residues. Germline V gene data show CDR1 as KGHSH and CDR2 as LQKENI. The CDR3 DNA is TGTGCCAGCTCACCGGACAGGGGGCGGCACAATGAGCAGTTCTTC. Translating it yields CASSPDRGRHNEQFF.

In this sample, this clonotype turned up many times. V and J are TRBV19 and TRBJ1-5; D is perhaps TRBD1 (6 bases). Trimming stripped 6 bases from V and 2 bases from J, with 11 bases between. The CDR3 sequence is 14 residues long. Looked up from germline, CDR1 is LNHDA and CDR2 is SQIVND (reference sequence). The CDR3 nucleotides are TGTGCCAGTAGGAGAGAGGGGGGCAATCAGCCCCAGCATTTT. It codes for CASRREGGNQPQHF.

In this sample, this clonotype turned up many times. This chain uses TRBV7-9 with TRBJ2-7; 12 bases are a match to TRBD2. The CDR3 has 16 amino acids. Germline CDR1 and CDR2: SEHNR and FQNEAQ (reference sequence). After removal of 4 bases from V and 7 bases from J, the junction contained 11 bases not matched to a gene. DNA of the CDR3: TGTGCCAGCAGCTCCCGGACTAGCGGGACCCGAAAGGAGCAGTACTTC. Its protein product is CASSSRTSGTRKEQYF.

About this clonotype: A read error is likely here: a far larger clone is one base away. The chain is built from TRBV13 and TRBJ1-6, with 9 bases identical to TRBD1. The CDR3 runs 17 residues. Germline assignment: CDR1 PRHDT and CDR2 FYEKMQ (reference sequence). CDR3 protein: CVTSGNRGQINNSPLHF. The CDR3 DNA reads TGTGTCACCAGCGGTAACAGGGGGCAGATAAATAATTCACCCCTCCACTTT.

This clonotype was seen many times. V is TRBV7-8 and J is TRBJ2-3; TRBD2 matches 12 bases. The CDR3 spans 18 residues. V was clipped by 7 bases and J by 1 base; unmatched bases: 12. From germline, CDR1 is SGHVS and CDR2 FQNEAQ. The CDR3 DNA is TGTGCCAGCATCCTCCTAGCGGGAGGGCGTGTACGCACAGATACGCAGTATTTT. This translates into CASILLAGGRVRTDTQYF.

The gene calls are TRBV6-5 and TRBJ2-1; 10 nucleotides agree with TRBD2. The CDR3 totals 14 residues. V was clipped by 5 bases and J by 7 bases; unmatched bases: 5. Germline V CDR1 and CDR2: MNHEY, SVGAGI. In nucleotides, the CDR3 is TGTGCCAGCAGTCGGACTAGCGGTGGGAATGAGCAGTTCTTC. Its protein product is CASSRTSGGNEQFF.

The genes are TRBV13 and TRBJ1-1; D perhaps matches TRBD1 (6 bases). Germline CDR1 is PRHDT and CDR2 is FYEKMQ (reference sequence). CDR3 size: 12 residues. Trimming shortened V by 5 bases and J by 6 bases, and 10 bases separated the two germline ends. CDR3 in DNA: TGTGCCAGCAGCCGGAACAGGGCTGAAGCTTTCTTT. Protein product: CASSRNRAEAFF.

This clonotype was observed at least ten times. The V call is TRBV20-1, the J call TRBJ1-2, with D tentatively TRBD1 (5 bases). V was clipped by 1 base and J by 7 bases, with 7 bases between them. This CDR3 has 11 residues. CDR1 DFQATT and CDR2 SNEGSKA come from the germline V gene (reference sequence). CDR3 coding DNA: TGCAGTGCTAGAGCCGGGGCTGGCTACACCTTC. Protein sequence: CSARAGAGYTF.